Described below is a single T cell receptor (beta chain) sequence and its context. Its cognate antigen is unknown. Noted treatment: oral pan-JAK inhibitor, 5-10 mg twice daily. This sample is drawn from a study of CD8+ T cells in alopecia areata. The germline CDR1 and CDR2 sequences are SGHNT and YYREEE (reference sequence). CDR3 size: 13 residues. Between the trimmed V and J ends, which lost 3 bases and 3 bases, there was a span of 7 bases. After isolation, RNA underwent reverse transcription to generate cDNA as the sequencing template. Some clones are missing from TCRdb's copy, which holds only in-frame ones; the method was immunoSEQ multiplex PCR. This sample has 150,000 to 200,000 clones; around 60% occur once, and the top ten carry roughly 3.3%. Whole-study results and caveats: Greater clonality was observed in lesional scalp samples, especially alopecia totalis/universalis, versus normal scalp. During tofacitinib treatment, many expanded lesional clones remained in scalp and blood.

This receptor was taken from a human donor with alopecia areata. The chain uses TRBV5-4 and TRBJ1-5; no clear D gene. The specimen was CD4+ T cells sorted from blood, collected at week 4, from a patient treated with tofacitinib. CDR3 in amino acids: CASSYGPNQPQHF. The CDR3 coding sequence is TGTGCCAGCAGCTACGGACCCAATCAGCCCCAGCATTTT. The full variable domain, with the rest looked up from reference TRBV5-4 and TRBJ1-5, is ETGVTQSPTHLIKTRGQQVTLRCSSQSGHNTVSWYQQALGQGPQFIFQYYREEENGRGNFPPRFSGLQFPNYSSELNVNALELDDSALYLCASSYGPNQPQHFGDGTRLSIL.